A selection of T cell receptor beta chains follows, all from one sample in a study of cytomegalovirus exposure and HLA in healthy donors. The data were produced by immunoSEQ multiplex PCR, yet TCRdb's version contains in-frame clones alone and is incomplete. The repertoire includes under 150,000 clones, over 65% of them detected once, and roughly 5% sits in the top ten. The sample consisted of PBMCs. These TCRs come from a woman in her thirties in good health and CMV-seropositive. CDR3s include the opening cysteine and the closing phenylalanine or tryptophan. D genes are given only for firm matches. Expanded clones are given a class, and other clones once, few, many or no size at all.

abundance | d_gene | j_gene | len | v_gene | CDR3aa | CDR3nt
- | - | TRBJ2-4 | 17 | TRBV7-6 | CASSLKEEIIAKNIQYF | TGTGCCAGCAGCTTGAAGGAGGAGATAATAGCCAAAAACATTCAGTACTTC
- | - | TRBJ2-7 | 15 | TRBV28 | CASSFPVTISYEQYF | TGTGCCAGCAGTTTCCCCGTTACTATCTCCTACGAGCAGTACTTC
few | - | TRBJ1-1 | 15 | TRBV11-3 | CASSSHRDSGTEAFF | TGTGCCAGCAGCTCCCACAGGGATTCTGGCACTGAAGCTTTCTTT
- | - | TRBJ2-7 | 14 | TRBV18 | CASSPTRGALEQYF | TGTGCCAGCTCACCGACCAGGGGGGCGCTCGAGCAGTACTTC
- | TRBD1 | TRBJ1-1 | 13 | TRBV19 | CASRDRGDTEAFF | TGTGCCAGTAGGGACAGGGGGGACACTGAAGCTTTCTTT
once | TRBD1 | TRBJ2-5 | 16 | TRBV5-8 | CASSSSGQPTGQTQYF | TGTGCCAGCAGCAGTTCGGGACAGCCTACCGGACAGACCCAGTACTTC
- | - | TRBJ2-3 | 11 | TRBV7-9 | CATLGADTQYF | TGTGCCACCTTAGGGGCAGATACGCAGTATTTT
few | - | TRBJ1-2 | 14 | TRBV11-2 | CASSNLDRSYGYTF | TGTGCCAGCAGCAACCTCGACAGGTCTTATGGCTACACCTTC
- | - | TRBJ1-4 | 15 | TRBV7-2 | CASSFWASLNEKLFF | TGTGCCAGCAGCTTTTGGGCCAGCCTGAATGAAAAACTGTTTTTT
- | - | TRBJ2-7 | 18 | TRBV23-1 | CASGSRTTDLLSSYEQYF | TGCGCCAGCGGCAGCCGGACAACCGATCTCTTAAGCTCCTACGAGCAGTACTTC
- | - | TRBJ2-7 | 13 | TRBV11-2 | CASSLGGSYEQYF | TGTGCCAGCAGCTTAGGCGGCTCCTACGAGCAGTACTTC
once | - | TRBJ2-3 | 15 | TRBV6-6 | CASGMGGGFRDTQYF | TGTGCCAGCGGAATGGGCGGCGGGTTTCGGGATACGCAGTATTTT
- | - | TRBJ1-2 | 15 | TRBV11-2 | CASSKRTAPNYGYTF | TGTGCCAGCAGCAAGCGGACAGCGCCTAACTATGGCTACACCTTC
- | TRBD2 | TRBJ2-2 | 16 | TRBV9 | CASSVTTSGEGGELFF | TGTGCCAGCAGCGTAACCACTAGCGGAGAAGGGGGGGAGCTGTTTTTT
once | - | TRBJ1-2 | 14 | TRBV13 | CASSLGQGSYGYTF | TGTGCCAGCAGCTTAGGACAGGGCAGCTATGGCTACACCTTC
- | - | TRBJ1-4 | 14 | TRBV5-6 | CASSGRFFNEKLFF | TGTGCCAGCAGCGGTAGATTTTTTAATGAAAAACTGTTTTTT
- | TRBD1 | TRBJ2-1 | 18 | TRBV10-1 | CASSESYTGGPYYNEQFF | TGCGCCAGCAGTGAGTCTTATACAGGGGGCCCTTACTACAATGAGCAGTTCTTC
- | - | TRBJ1-1 | 15 | TRBV6-5 | CASSPGTPARLKAFF | TGTGCCAGCAGTCCCGGGACTCCGGCCAGACTGAAAGCTTTCTTT
- | - | TRBJ1-5 | 15 | TRBV12-5 | CASGPWGEGDQPQHF | TGTGCTAGTGGTCCGTGGGGGGAGGGGGATCAGCCCCAGCATTTT
once | TRBD1 | TRBJ1-5 | 17 | TRBV6-1 | CASSEQGGGELNQPQHF | TGTGCCAGCAGTGAACAAGGAGGGGGCGAGCTCAATCAGCCCCAGCATTTT
- | TRBD2 | TRBJ2-7 | 18 | TRBV19 | CASSIGLTSGRGGYEQYF | TGTGCCAGTAGTATAGGGCTGACTAGCGGGAGGGGTGGCTACGAGCAGTACTTC
- | - | TRBJ1-1 | 13 | TRBV2 | CASSRDSNTEAFF | TGTGCCAGCAGTCGGGACTCGAACACTGAAGCTTTCTTT
- | TRBD1 | TRBJ2-2 | 15 | TRBV6-5 | CASTTRDRGSGELFF | TGTGCCAGCACCACCCGGGACAGGGGATCCGGGGAGCTGTTTTTT
- | TRBD2 | TRBJ2-1 | 14 | TRBV29-1 | CSVEEGQRGGEQFF | TGCAGCGTTGAAGAGGGCCAGCGGGGGGGTGAGCAGTTCTTC
- | - | TRBJ1-2 | 16 | TRBV9 | CASSRRSQGGTDGYTF | TGTGCCAGCAGCCGTAGAAGTCAGGGAGGTACTGATGGCTACACCTTC
- | - | TRBJ2-5 | 14 | TRBV5-1 | CASSLGANQETQYF | TGCGCCAGCAGCCTGGGTGCTAACCAAGAGACCCAGTACTTC
- | - | TRBJ1-5 | 14 | TRBV19 | CASQMIWSNQPQHF | TGTGCCAGTCAGATGATCTGGAGCAATCAGCCCCAGCATTTT
- | - | TRBJ1-5 | 16 | TRBV28 | CASSLSPGVSNQPQHF | TGTGCCAGCAGTTTATCCCCGGGAGTAAGCAATCAGCCCCAGCATTTT